The rows below give T cell receptor beta chains drawn from one sample of a study of blood T cell repertoires in COVID-19. This table comes from immunoSEQ multiplex PCR, and its TCRdb copy is limited to in-frame clones, with some not included. The table records 95,000 or so clones, roughly 76% of them present only once. The sequencing input was peripheral blood. Receptors originate from an elderly man with COVID-19, enrolled during active disease. Both conserved end residues are part of each CDR3. A D gene is named only where the DNA matches it firmly. Clone size is shown for a subset of rows, as once, few, many or a class of expanded clone.

CDR3aa,CDR3nt,abundance,j_gene,v_gene,d_gene
CASSQDHPSSGNTIYF,TGCGCCAGCAGCCAAGATCATCCGAGCTCTGGAAACACCATATATTTT,-,TRBJ1-3,TRBV4-3,-
CASSYPDQPQHF,TGTGCCAGCAGTTACCCTGATCAGCCCCAGCATTTT,-,TRBJ1-5,TRBV6-7,-
CASSPGESHYGYTF,TGTGCCAGCAGCCCAGGGGAGTCTCACTATGGCTACACCTTC,once,TRBJ1-2,TRBV11-2,-
CASSPGTGVGLGETQYF,TGTGCCAGCAGCCCCGGGACAGGGGTCGGTTTGGGAGAGACCCAGTACTTC,-,TRBJ2-5,TRBV11-3,TRBD1
CASSTGRTEAFF,TGTGCCAGTAGTACAGGGAGGACTGAAGCTTTCTTT,many,TRBJ1-1,TRBV19,-
CASSYESVRYNEQFF,TGTGCCAGCAGTTACGAGTCCGTACGGTACAATGAGCAGTTCTTC,few,TRBJ2-1,TRBV6-6,-
CASSLGTAALNEQFF,TGTGCCAGCAGCTTAGGGACAGCCGCACTCAATGAGCAGTTCTTC,few,TRBJ2-1,TRBV7-3,TRBD1
CASSFSRRSISQPQHF,TGTGCCAGCAGTTTCTCGCGACGGAGTATCTCTCAGCCCCAGCATTTT,-,TRBJ1-5,TRBV28,-
CASNTGKETQYF,TGTGCCAGCAATACGGGGAAAGAGACCCAGTACTTC,-,TRBJ2-5,TRBV2,-
CASSLASTGGHGYTF,TGTGCCAGCAGCTTAGCCTCGACGGGGGGCCATGGCTACACCTTC,-,TRBJ1-2,TRBV7-2,-
CASSQPAERNEQFF,TGTGCCAGCAGCCAACCAGCGGAACGGAATGAGCAGTTCTTC,-,TRBJ2-1,TRBV3-1/TRBV3-2,-
CASSKGLGTSYEQYF,TGTGCCAGCAGCAAAGGACTAGGAACCTCTTACGAGCAGTACTTC,-,TRBJ2-7,TRBV2,TRBD2
CASSYWGRYTNYGYTF,TGTGCCAGCAGTTACTGGGGCAGATATACTAACTATGGCTACACCTTC,-,TRBJ1-2,TRBV6-2/TRBV6-3,-
CASRVALGGIMYEQYF,TGTGCCAGTCGGGTGGCCTTGGGGGGGATAATGTACGAGCAGTACTTC,-,TRBJ2-7,TRBV19,TRBD2
CASSYSEASNQPQHF,TGTGCCAGCAGTTACTCGGAGGCGAGTAACCAGCCCCAGCATTTT,many,TRBJ1-5,TRBV6-6,-
CASSAGTSGQETQYF,TGTGCCAGCAGCGCCGGGACTAGCGGGCAAGAGACCCAGTACTTC,-,TRBJ2-5,TRBV9,TRBD2
CASSPPQGPQHF,TGTGCCAGCTCACCACCACAGGGACCCCAGCATTTT,-,TRBJ1-5,TRBV18,-
CASSERSGGTSIYEQFF,TGCGCCAGCAGTGAAAGGAGTGGAGGGACTAGTATTTATGAGCAGTTCTTC,-,TRBJ2-1,TRBV10-2,TRBD2
CASRRTGIYNSPLHF,TGTGCCAGCAGGCGGACAGGGATCTATAATTCACCCCTCCACTTT,-,TRBJ1-6,TRBV5-6,TRBD1
CASSFLGSEYSNEQFF,TGCGCCAGCAGCTTTCTGGGGAGTGAGTACAGCAATGAGCAGTTCTTC,-,TRBJ2-1,TRBV5-1,-
CASSVGPAVEKLFF,TGTGCCAGCAGCGTAGGCCCCGCAGTTGAAAAACTGTTTTTT,-,TRBJ1-4,TRBV9,-
CAFRQTYTSPLHF,TGTGCGTTTCGCCAGACTTATACTTCACCCCTCCACTTT,-,TRBJ1-6,TRBV6-5,-
CSVEDTLSPNYGYTF,TGCAGCGTTGAGGACACACTCTCTCCTAACTATGGCTACACCTTC,-,TRBJ1-2,TRBV29-1,-
CATSDFIRETQYF,TGTGCCACCAGTGATTTCATCAGGGAGACCCAGTACTTC,-,TRBJ2-5,TRBV24-1,-
CASSPVAGPFSDTQYF,TGTGCCAGCAGCCCCGTGGCGGGACCGTTTTCAGATACGCAGTATTTT,-,TRBJ2-3,TRBV14,-
CAWTGGAARNEKLFF,TGTGCCTGGACCGGCGGAGCCGCGAGAAATGAAAAACTGTTTTTT,few,TRBJ1-4,TRBV30,-
CASSSEANTEAFF,TGTGCCAGCAGCTCCGAGGCGAACACTGAAGCTTTCTTT,once,TRBJ1-1,TRBV11-1,-
CAIAGSVDTQYF,TGTGCCATCGCAGGATCGGTAGATACGCAGTATTTT,-,TRBJ2-3,TRBV10-3,-
CASSPRTGINTGELFF,TGTGCCAGCAGCCCCCGGACAGGGATAAACACCGGGGAGCTGTTTTTT,-,TRBJ2-2,TRBV7-2,TRBD1
CASRVPGRFYGYTF,TGTGCCAGCAGGGTACCGGGTCGGTTCTATGGCTACACCTTC,-,TRBJ1-2,TRBV28,-
CASSLGQVYGYTF,TGTGCCAGCAGCTTGGGACAGGTCTATGGCTACACCTTC,-,TRBJ1-2,TRBV5-4,-
CASSQSQGSYEQYF,TGCGCCAGCAGCCAATCACAGGGCTCCTACGAGCAGTACTTC,-,TRBJ2-7,TRBV4-1,-
CASSLTPTGSSYNEQFF,TGTGCCAGCAGCTTAACCCCCACAGGGAGCTCCTACAATGAGCAGTTCTTC,-,TRBJ2-1,TRBV7-3,-
CASSYYSGGQFF,TGTGCCAGCAGTTACTATTCAGGTGGGCAGTTCTTC,once,TRBJ2-1,TRBV6-2/TRBV6-3,-
CASSLRTGPNTGELFF,TGTGCCAGCAGCTTGCGGACAGGGCCGAACACCGGGGAGCTGTTTTTT,-,TRBJ2-2,TRBV5-6,TRBD1
CASSLRGNQPQHF,TGTGCCAGCAGCTTGCGGGGGAATCAGCCCCAGCATTTT,-,TRBJ1-5,TRBV5-8,-
CASSYPAGVRETQYF,TGTGCCAGCAGTTATCCAGCGGGAGTTAGGGAGACCCAGTACTTC,-,TRBJ2-5,TRBV6-2/TRBV6-3,TRBD2
CASSPRGGNGKEQYF,TGCGCCAGCAGCCCCCGGGGAGGGAATGGGAAGGAGCAGTACTTC,-,TRBJ2-7,TRBV5-1,TRBD2
CAWSVKGYTEAFF,TGTGCCTGGAGTGTAAAGGGGTACACTGAAGCTTTCTTT,-,TRBJ1-1,TRBV30,-
CASRGDWRGTGELFF,TGTGCCAGCAGGGGGGATTGGAGGGGAACCGGGGAGCTGTTTTTT,once,TRBJ2-2,TRBV27,-